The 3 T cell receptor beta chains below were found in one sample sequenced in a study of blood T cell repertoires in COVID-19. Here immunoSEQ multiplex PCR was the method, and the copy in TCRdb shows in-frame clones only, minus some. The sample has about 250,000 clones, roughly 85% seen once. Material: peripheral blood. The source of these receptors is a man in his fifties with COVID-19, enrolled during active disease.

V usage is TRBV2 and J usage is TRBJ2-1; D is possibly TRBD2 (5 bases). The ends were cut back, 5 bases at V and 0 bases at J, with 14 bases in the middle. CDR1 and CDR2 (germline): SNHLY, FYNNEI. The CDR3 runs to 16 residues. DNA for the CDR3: TGTGCCAGCAGTAGCGGTGGCCTTAGCTCCTACAATGAGCAGTTCTTC. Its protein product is CASSSGGLSSYNEQFF.

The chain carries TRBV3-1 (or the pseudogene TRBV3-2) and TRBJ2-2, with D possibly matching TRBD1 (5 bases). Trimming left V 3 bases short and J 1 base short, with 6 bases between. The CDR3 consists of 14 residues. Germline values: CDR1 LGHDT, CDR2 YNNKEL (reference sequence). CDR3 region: CASSHTGNTGELFF. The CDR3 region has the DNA TGTGCCAGCAGCCATACAGGGAACACCGGGGAGCTGTTTTTT.

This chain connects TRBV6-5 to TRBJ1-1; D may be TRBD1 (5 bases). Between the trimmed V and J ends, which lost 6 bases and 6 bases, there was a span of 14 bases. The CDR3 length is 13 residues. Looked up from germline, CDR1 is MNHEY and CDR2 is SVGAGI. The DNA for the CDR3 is TGTGCCAGCAGGCACAGGATCAAAGCTGAAGCTTTCTTT. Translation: CASRHRIKAEAFF.